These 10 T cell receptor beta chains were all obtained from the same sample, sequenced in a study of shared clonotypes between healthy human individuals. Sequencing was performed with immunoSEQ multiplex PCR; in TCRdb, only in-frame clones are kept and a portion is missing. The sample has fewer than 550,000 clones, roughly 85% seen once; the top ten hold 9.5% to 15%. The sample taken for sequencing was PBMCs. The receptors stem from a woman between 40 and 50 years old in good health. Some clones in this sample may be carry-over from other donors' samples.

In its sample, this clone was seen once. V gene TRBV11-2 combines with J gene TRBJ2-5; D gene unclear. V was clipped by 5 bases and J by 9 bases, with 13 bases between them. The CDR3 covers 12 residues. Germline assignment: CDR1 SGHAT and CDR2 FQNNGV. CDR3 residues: CASSLRESAQYF. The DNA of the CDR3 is TGTGCCAGCAGCCTTAGGGAATCGGCCCAGTACTTC. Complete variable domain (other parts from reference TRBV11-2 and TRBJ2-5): EAGVAQSPRYKIIEKRQSVAFWCNPISGHATLYWYQQILGQGPKLLIQFQNNGVVDDSQLPKDRFSAERLKGVDSTLKIQPAKLEDSAVYLCASSLRESAQYFGPGTRLLVL.

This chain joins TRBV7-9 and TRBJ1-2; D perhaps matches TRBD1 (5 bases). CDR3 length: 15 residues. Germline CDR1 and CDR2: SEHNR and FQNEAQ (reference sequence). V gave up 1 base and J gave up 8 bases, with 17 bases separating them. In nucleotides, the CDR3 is TGTGCCAGCAGCTTAGAACGGGGCGCGGTGGAAGGCTACACCTTC. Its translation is CASSLERGAVEGYTF.

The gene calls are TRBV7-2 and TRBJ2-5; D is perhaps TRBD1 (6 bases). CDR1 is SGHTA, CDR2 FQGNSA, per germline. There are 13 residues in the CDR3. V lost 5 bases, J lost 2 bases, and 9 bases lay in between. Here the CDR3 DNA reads TGTGCCAGCAGCGGGGGCTGGCAAGAGACCCAGTACTTC. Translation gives CASSGGWQETQYF.

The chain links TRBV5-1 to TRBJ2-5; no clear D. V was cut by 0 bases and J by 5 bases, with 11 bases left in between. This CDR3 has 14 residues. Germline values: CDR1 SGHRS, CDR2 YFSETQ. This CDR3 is CASSLGTGRETQYF. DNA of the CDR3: TGCGCCAGCAGCTTGGGTACGGGCCGGGAGACCCAGTACTTC.

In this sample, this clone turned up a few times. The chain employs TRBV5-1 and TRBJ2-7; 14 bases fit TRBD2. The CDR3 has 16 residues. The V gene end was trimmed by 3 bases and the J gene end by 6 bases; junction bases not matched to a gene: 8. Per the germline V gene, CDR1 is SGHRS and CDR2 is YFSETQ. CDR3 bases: TGCGCCAGCAGCTCCTCGGGACTAGCGGGAGCCGGCGAGCAGTACTTC. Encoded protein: CASSSSGLAGAGEQYF.

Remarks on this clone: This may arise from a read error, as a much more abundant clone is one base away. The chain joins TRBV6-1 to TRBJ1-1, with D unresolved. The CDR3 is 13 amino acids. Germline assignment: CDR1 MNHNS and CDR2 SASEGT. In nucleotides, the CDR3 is TGTGCCAGCAGCACACACGAGAACACTGAAACTTTCTTT. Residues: CASSTHENTETFF.

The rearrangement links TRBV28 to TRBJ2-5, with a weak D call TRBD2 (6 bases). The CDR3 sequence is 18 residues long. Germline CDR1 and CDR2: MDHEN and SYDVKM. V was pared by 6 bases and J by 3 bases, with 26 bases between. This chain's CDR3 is CASSPGSASSATEETQYF. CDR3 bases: TGTGCCAGCAGCCCAGGGAGCGCGTCTAGCGCAACTGAAGAGACCCAGTACTTC.

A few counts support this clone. CDR3 sequence reads: CASSLLRGDYSYEQYF. For the CDR3, the DNA is TGTGCCAGCAGCTTACTTCGGGGCGATTACTCCTACGAGCAGTACTTC. The chain joins TRBV11-2 to TRBJ2-7, with D possibly being TRBD1 or TRBD2 (5 bases each). Deletions cut 2 bases from V and 0 bases from J, with 14 bases between. The germline V gene encodes CDR1 SGHAT and CDR2 FQNNGV. The CDR3 length is 16 residues.

CDR3 amino acids: CASSLVRTGGIQYF. The CDR3 DNA reads TGTGCCAGCAGTTTAGTCAGAACGGGGGGGATTCAGTACTTC. V gene TRBV28 combines with J gene TRBJ2-4, with 8 bases aligning to TRBD2. Germline V gives CDR1 MDHEN, CDR2 SYDVKM. The CDR3 has 14 amino acids. The trim removed 2 bases at V and 10 bases at J, leaving 7 bases unmatched.

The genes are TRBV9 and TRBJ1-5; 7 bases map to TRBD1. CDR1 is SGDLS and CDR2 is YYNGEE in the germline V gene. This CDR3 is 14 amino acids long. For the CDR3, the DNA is TGTGCTAACGTTAGGGGGCCCGGCAATCAGCCCCAGCATTTT. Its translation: CANVRGPGNQPQHF.